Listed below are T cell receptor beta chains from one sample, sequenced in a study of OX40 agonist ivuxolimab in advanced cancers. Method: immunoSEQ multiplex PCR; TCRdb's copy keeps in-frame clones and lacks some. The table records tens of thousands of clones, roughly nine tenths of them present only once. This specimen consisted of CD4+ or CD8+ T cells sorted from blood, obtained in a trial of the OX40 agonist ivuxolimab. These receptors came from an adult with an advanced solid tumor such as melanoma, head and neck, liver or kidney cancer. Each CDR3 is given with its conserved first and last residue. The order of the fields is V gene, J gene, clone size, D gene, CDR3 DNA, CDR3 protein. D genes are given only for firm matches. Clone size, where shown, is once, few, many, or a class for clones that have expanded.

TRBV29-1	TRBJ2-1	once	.	TGCAGCGTTGTTATTAGTACACAGTTCTTC	CSVVISTQFF
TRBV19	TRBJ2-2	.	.	TGTGCCAGTAGTCCACCCGGGTACGCCGGGGAGCTGTTTTTT	CASSPPGYAGELFF
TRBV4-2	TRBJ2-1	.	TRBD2	TGTGCCAGCAGCCAAGACCCTGGACTAGCGGGGCCTAAGCAGTTCTTC	CASSQDPGLAGPKQFF
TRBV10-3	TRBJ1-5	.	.	TGTGCCATAGCGGGGGAAAATCAGCCCCAGCATTTT	CAIAGENQPQHF
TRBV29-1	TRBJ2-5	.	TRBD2	TGCAGCGGAGCGGGACTAGCGGGAGGAGAGACCCAGTACTTC	CSGAGLAGGETQYF
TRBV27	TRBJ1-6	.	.	TGTGCCAGCAGTTTATCAGGACAGCCTAATAATTCACCCCTCCACTTT	CASSLSGQPNNSPLHF
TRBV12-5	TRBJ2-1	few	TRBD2	TGTGCTAGTGGTTTGTACCAGCGGGATTATGAGCAGTTCTTC	CASGLYQRDYEQFF
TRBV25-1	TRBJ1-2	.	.	TGTGCCAGCAGTGAAATGGGGAAGGAGATCTATGGCTACACCTTC	CASSEMGKEIYGYTF
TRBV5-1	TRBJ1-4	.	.	TGCGCCAGCAGCTTGGGGACGAGGTCTAATGAAAAACTGTTTTTT	CASSLGTRSNEKLFF
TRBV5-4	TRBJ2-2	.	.	TGTGCCAGCAGCTTAAGCCTCGGGGAGCTGTTTTTT	CASSLSLGELFF
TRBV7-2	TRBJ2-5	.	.	TGTGCCAGCAGCTTAGGACGCAGGGGTGTGACAGAGACCCAGTACTTC	CASSLGRRGVTETQYF
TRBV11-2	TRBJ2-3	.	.	TGTGCCAGCAGCTTAGATCTCGCGGGGGCCAGCACAGATACGCAGTATTTT	CASSLDLAGASTDTQYF
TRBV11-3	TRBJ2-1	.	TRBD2	TGTGCCAGCAGCTTAGATTGGACTAGTGAGCAGTTCTTC	CASSLDWTSEQFF
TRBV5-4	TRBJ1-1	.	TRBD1	TGTGCCAGCAGCGCCAAACAGGGGATGAGCACTGAAGCTTTCTTT	CASSAKQGMSTEAFF
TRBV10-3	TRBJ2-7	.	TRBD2	TGTGCCATCAGTACCGGGACTAGCGGTTCCTACGAGCAGTACTTC	CAISTGTSGSYEQYF
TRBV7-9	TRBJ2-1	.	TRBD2	TGTGCCAGCAGCTCCGCGGGAGGCTCGTACAATGAGCAGTTCTTC	CASSSAGGSYNEQFF
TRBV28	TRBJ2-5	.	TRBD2	TGTGCCAGCCTAGCGGGAGCTTCGAGGGAAGAGACCCAGTACTTC	CASLAGASREETQYF
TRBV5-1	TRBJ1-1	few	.	TGCGCCAGCAGCTTGTTCGGAATTGGCGGATCGGCTGAAGCTTTCTTT	CASSLFGIGGSAEAFF
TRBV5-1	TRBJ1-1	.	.	TGCGCCAGCAGCTTGAGGCGGGGGGCGACTGAAGCTTTCTTT	CASSLRRGATEAFF
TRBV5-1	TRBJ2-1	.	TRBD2	TGCGCCAGCAGCTCCGGGACTAGCGTTTACAATGAGCAGTTCTTC	CASSSGTSVYNEQFF
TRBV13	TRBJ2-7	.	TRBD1	TGTGCCAGCAGCAAATACAGGGGGTCCTACGAGCAGTACTTC	CASSKYRGSYEQYF
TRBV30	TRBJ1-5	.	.	TGTGCCTGGAGCGCCGACTGGAACAATCAGCCCCAGCATTTT	CAWSADWNNQPQHF
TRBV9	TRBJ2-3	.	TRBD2	TGTGCCAGCAGCGGACTCAGCGGGATCCTGAGAGATACGCAGTATTTT	CASSGLSGILRDTQYF
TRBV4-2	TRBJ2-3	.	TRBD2	TGTGCCAGCAGCCAGGGGACTAGCGGGGGCTCCGGGGCAGATACGCAGTATTTT	CASSQGTSGGSGADTQYF
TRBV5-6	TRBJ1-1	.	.	TGTGCCAGCAGCTTGCAGGGAGGAGGCACTGAAGCTTTCTTT	CASSLQGGGTEAFF
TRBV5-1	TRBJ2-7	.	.	TGCGCCAGCAGCTTCGGGGGCCGGAACGAGCAGTACTTC	CASSFGGRNEQYF
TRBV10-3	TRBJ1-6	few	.	TGTGCCATCAGCTCGTCCGGACCTGGTGCGGGGAATTCACCCCTCCACTTT	CAISSSGPGAGNSPLHF
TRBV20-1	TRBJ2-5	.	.	TGCAGTGCTAGAGTCGAGACCCAGTACTTC	CSARVETQYF
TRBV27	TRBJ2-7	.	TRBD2	TGTGCCAGCAGTTTGCGGGGGACTAGCGACTACGAGCAGTACTTC	CASSLRGTSDYEQYF
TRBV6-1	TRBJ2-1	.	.	TGTGCCAGCAGTGGACACTCAGAGCAGTTCTTC	CASSGHSEQFF
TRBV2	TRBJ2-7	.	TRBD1	TGTGCCAGCAGCGGGACAGGGGGCTACGAGCAGTACTTC	CASSGTGGYEQYF
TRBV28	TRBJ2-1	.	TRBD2	TGTGCCAGCAGACCTAGCGGGAGGCATGAGCAGTTCTTC	CASRPSGRHEQFF
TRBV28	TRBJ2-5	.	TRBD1	TGTGCCAGCAGGAAGGCAGGGGGTATGGAGACCCAGTACTTC	CASRKAGGMETQYF
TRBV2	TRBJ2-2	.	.	TGTGCCAGCAGGGGGCTGGGGGATACCGGGGAGCTGTTTTTT	CASRGLGDTGELFF
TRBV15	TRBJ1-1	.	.	TGTGCCACCAGCAGACTTGGGGGAACTGAAGCTTTCTTT	CATSRLGGTEAFF
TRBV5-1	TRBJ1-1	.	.	TGCGCCAGCAGCTTGAACGTAAACACTGAAGCTTTCTTT	CASSLNVNTEAFF
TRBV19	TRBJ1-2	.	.	TGTGCCAGTACAGCGAGGGCTAACTATGGCTACACCTTC	CASTARANYGYTF
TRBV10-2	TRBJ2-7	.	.	TGCGCCGCGTCTCCTTCGACCTACGAGCAGTACTTC	CAASPSTYEQYF
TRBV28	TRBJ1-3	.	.	TGTGCCAGCAGTTTTGGCGGGGCTGACCCCAACACCATATATTTT	CASSFGGADPNTIYF
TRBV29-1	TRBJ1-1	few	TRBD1	TGCAGCGTTGACAGGGGGAGAACTGAAGCTTTCTTT	CSVDRGRTEAFF
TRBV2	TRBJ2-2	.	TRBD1	TGTGCCAGCAGTCCCCCAGGACAGGGGTTCGCCGGGGAGCTGTTTTTT	CASSPPGQGFAGELFF
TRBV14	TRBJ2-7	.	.	TGTGCCAGCAGCCCACAGGGTTACGAGCAGTACTTC	CASSPQGYEQYF
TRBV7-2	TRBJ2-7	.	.	TGTGCCAGCAGCTTAGAGGCAGCCTACGAGCAGTACTTC	CASSLEAAYEQYF
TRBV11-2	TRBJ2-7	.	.	TGTGCCAGCAGCTTAGGACCTCCGAGCTCCTACGAGCAGTACTTC	CASSLGPPSSYEQYF
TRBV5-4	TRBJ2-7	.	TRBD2	TGTGCCAGCAGCTTGGAACTAGCGGGGGGCGAGCAGTACTTC	CASSLELAGGEQYF
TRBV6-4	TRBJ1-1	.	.	TGTGCCAGCAGTGCCCGACTGGATATGAACACTGAAGCTTTCTTT	CASSARLDMNTEAFF